This T cell receptor (beta chain) was sequenced for a study of shared clonotypes between healthy human individuals. About the study: For every donor, three CD4 naive, three CD4 memory, two CD8 naive and one CD8 memory plates were used. Study-level results: Between several donors, naive CD4 clonotypes were shared at a level of approximately 5%.

A note on this clone: Its target is not known.

Losses at the gene ends were 5 bases for V and 5 bases for J; bases not matched to a gene: 12. The CDR3 is 16 residues long. Germline-derived CDR1 and CDR2 are MRHNA and SNTAGT. Assay: immunoSEQ multiplex PCR; the TCRdb copy retains only in-frame clones and omits some. The sample holds 90,000 to 150,000 clones, about 71% seen once. There were no recent acute infections or vaccinations among the donors, who were healthy HIV-negative adults. The sample comprised memory CD8+ T cells sorted from blood. Regarding subset: CD45RO+ cells pooled with CCR7-negative TemRA cells. The J gene is TRBJ2-3, the V gene TRBV6-4; TRBD2 agrees at 8 bases. This clonotype was obtained from a woman aged 25 to 45 in good health. The CDR3 sequence is CASSPLGGSGRDTQYF. The CDR3 nucleotides read TGTGCCAGCAGTCCCCTCGGAGGGAGCGGGAGAGATACGCAGTATTTT.